The rows below give T cell receptor beta chains drawn from one sample of a study of shared clonotypes between healthy human individuals. The table came from immunoSEQ multiplex PCR; TCRdb's copy has only in-frame clones and leaves some out. The sample includes over 2 million clones, 85% to 95% of them seen just once. Specimen: naive CD4+ T cells sorted from blood. Source of these receptors: a man aged 18 to 35 in good health. Each CDR3 is given with its conserved first and last residue. The D gene is left open where the match is weak. Clone size is stated in some rows and not others, as once, few, many or a class when expanded.

TGTGCCAGCAGTTTCCACAGGTCTGCAGCTAAGAATTCACCCCTCCACTTT CASSFHRSAAKNSPLHF TRBJ1-6 - - TRBV27
TGCAGTGCTAGCAGACATTTAGACACGTACTTC CSASRHLDTYF TRBJ2-7 - - TRBV20-1
TGTGCCAGCAGTTACCACAGCCGCACAGATACGCAGTATTTT CASSYHSRTDTQYF TRBJ2-3 - - TRBV6-5
TGTGCCAGCAGTTACGGAGCGGTCTATCAGCCCCAGCATTTT CASSYGAVYQPQHF TRBJ1-5 - once TRBV6-6
TGTGCCAGCAGCTTTGGAGGTGAAGCTTTCTTT CASSFGGEAFF TRBJ1-1 - - TRBV5-4
TGCGCCAGCAGTGTACTTCCAGGGGTGAACACTGAAGCTTTCTTT CASSVLPGVNTEAFF TRBJ1-1 - - TRBV10-1
TGTGCCTGGACCCCCTGGCAGGGCGGACAGCCCCAGCATTTT CAWTPWQGGQPQHF TRBJ1-5 - - TRBV30
TGTGCCATCAGTGATAAACTAGAAGTAGATACGCAGTATTTT CAISDKLEVDTQYF TRBJ2-3 - - TRBV10-3
TGTGCCTGGAGTTCTGGGGGCAATGAAAAACTGTTTTTT CAWSSGGNEKLFF TRBJ1-4 - - TRBV30
TGCGCCAGCAGCTTGGGGGACAGTGGGGCCAAAAACATTCAGTACTTC CASSLGDSGAKNIQYF TRBJ2-4 TRBD1 - TRBV5-1
TGTGCCAGCAGCTTAGAAGGGGACAGGGCGGGAGAGCAGTACTTC CASSLEGDRAGEQYF TRBJ2-7 TRBD1 - TRBV7-6
TGCGCCAGCAGCGAAGGGACAGGGGAAGACTATGGCTACACCTTC CASSEGTGEDYGYTF TRBJ1-2 TRBD1 - TRBV5-1
TGCGCCAGCAGCTTGCTCAGGGGAGAAAATTCACCCCTCCACTTT CASSLLRGENSPLHF TRBJ1-6 - - TRBV5-1
TGTGCCACCAGCATGGGGCCAGAGGCTGGGGATGAAAAACTGTTTTTT CATSMGPEAGDEKLFF TRBJ1-4 - - TRBV15
TGTGCCAGCGGGTCCTCTGGAAACACCATATATTTT CASGSSGNTIYF TRBJ1-3 - - TRBV6-6
TGTGCCAGCAGTGAATACGGCATTGTTCAGCCCCAGCATTTT CASSEYGIVQPQHF TRBJ1-5 - - TRBV6-1
TGTGCCAGCAGCCTCAACTCCGGTTCGGGCATTCAGTACTTC CASSLNSGSGIQYF TRBJ2-4 - - TRBV7-2
TGTGCCAGCAGCCCAGGGACGGGCAGGGGGCGCGAGCAGTACTTC CASSPGTGRGREQYF TRBJ2-7 TRBD1 - TRBV5-6
TGTGCCAGCTCACCCACGGAGAATCAGCCCCAGCATTTT CASSPTENQPQHF TRBJ1-5 - once TRBV18
TGTGCCAGCAGTTCCGGGATAGCGGGAGTTCACGAGCAGTACTTC CASSSGIAGVHEQYF TRBJ2-7 TRBD2 - TRBV6-5
TGCGCCAGCAGTGACCACAGGGGCACTGAAGCTTTCTTT CASSDHRGTEAFF TRBJ1-1 TRBD1 - TRBV10-1
TGTGCCAGCAGCTTAGCGGGATCCGTATACAATGAGCAGTTCTTC CASSLAGSVYNEQFF TRBJ2-1 - - TRBV7-2
TGTGCCAGTTCCCCGGGAACTTCCTACGAGCAGTACTTC CASSPGTSYEQYF TRBJ2-7 - - TRBV18